This T cell receptor beta chain was sequenced for a study of response to subunit inactivated influenza vaccine. As for this clonotype: Antigen specificity is unknown.

The CDR3 is 15 residues long. V was clipped by 7 bases and J by 4 bases; unmatched bases: 8. Germline CDR1 MRHNA, CDR2 SNTAGT. Findings of the study overall: Each seasonal influenza vaccination, the authors suggested, recruits few new T cells.

MiXCR, run by TCRdb on the RT-PCR reads, gives a single entry per CDR3 protein. The table has over 800,000 distinct CDR3 sequences, around 20% seen once; the top ten hold approximately 10%. Sequenced here: PBMCs from blood, sampled roughly 5 days after vaccination. This TCR came from a man aged 50 or older who received an inactivated influenza vaccine. The genes are TRBV6-4 and TRBJ2-1, with 9 bases identical to TRBD2. In DNA, the CDR3 is TGTGCCAGCACCCCTGAGGCGGGGGGGTACAATGAGCAGTTCTTC. Its protein product is CASTPEAGGYNEQFF.